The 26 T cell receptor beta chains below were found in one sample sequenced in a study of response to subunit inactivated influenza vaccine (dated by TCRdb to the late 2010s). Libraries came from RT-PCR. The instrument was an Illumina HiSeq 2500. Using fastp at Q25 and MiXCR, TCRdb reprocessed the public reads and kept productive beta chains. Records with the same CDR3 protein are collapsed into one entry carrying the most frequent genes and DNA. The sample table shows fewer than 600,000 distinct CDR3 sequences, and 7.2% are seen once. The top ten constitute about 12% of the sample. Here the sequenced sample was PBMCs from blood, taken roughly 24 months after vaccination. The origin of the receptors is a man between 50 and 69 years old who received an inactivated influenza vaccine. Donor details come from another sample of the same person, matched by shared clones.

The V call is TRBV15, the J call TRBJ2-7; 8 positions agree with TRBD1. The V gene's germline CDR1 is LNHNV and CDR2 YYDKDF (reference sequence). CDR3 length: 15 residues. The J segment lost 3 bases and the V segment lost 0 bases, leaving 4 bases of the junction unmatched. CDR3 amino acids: CATSRDGQGYYEQYF. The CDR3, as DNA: TGTGCCACCAGCAGAGATGGACAGGGATACTACGAGCAGTACTTC.

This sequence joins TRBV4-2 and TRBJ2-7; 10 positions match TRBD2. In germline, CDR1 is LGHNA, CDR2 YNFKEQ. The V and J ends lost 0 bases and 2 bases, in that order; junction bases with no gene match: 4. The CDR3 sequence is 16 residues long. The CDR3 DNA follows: TGTGCCAGCAGCCAAGATGGAGCGGGGGGGACCTACGAGCAGTACTTC. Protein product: CASSQDGAGGTYEQYF.

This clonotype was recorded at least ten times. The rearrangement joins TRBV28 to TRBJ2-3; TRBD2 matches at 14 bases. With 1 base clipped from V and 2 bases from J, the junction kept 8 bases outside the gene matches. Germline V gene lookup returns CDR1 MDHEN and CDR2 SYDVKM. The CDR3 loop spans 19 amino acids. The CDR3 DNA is TGTGCCAGCAGTTTATCGGGACTAGCGGGGGTTTCGTTCACAGATACGCAGTATTTT. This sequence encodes CASSLSGLAGVSFTDTQYF.

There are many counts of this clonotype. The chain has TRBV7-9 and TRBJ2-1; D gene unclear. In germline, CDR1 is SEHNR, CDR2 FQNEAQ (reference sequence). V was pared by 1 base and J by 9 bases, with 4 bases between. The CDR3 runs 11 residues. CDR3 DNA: TGTGCCAGCAGCTTAGACCTTGAGCAGTTCTTC. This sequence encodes CASSLDLEQFF.

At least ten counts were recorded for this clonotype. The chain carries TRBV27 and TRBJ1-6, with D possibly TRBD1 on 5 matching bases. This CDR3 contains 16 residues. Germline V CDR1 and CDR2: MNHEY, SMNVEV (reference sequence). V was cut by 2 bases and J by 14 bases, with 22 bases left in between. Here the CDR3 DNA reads TGTGCCAGCAGTTTAGTCGTGGGCCCGGGGCCAATAACCCTCCACTTT. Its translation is CASSLVVGPGPITLHF.

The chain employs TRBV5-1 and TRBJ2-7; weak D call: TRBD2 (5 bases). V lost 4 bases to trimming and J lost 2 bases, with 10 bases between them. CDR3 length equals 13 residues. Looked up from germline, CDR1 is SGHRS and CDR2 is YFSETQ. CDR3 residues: CASSPDFPYEQYF. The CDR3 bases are TGCGCCAGCAGCCCGGACTTCCCCTACGAGCAGTACTTC.

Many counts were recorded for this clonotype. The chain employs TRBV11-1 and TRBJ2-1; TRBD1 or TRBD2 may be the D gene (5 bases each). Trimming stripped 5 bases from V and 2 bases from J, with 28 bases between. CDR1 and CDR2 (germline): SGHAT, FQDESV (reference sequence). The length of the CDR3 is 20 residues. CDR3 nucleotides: TGTGCCAGCAGCCCCAGTTTAAGGATTTGGCCAAGGGACCCCTACAATGAGCAGTTCTTC. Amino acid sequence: CASSPSLRIWPRDPYNEQFF.

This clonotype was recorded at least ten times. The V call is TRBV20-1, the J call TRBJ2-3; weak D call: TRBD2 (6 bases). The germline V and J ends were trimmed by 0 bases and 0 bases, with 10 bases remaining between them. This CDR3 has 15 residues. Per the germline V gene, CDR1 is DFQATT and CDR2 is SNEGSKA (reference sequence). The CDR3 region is CSARDLAPSTDTQYF. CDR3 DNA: TGCAGTGCTAGAGACCTAGCGCCTAGCACAGATACGCAGTATTTT.

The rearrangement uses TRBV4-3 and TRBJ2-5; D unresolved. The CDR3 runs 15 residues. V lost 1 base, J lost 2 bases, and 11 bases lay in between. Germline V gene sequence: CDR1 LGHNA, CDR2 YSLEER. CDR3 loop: CASSQATGAQETQYF. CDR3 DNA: TGCGCCAGCAGCCAAGCCACCGGAGCTCAAGAGACCCAGTACTTC.

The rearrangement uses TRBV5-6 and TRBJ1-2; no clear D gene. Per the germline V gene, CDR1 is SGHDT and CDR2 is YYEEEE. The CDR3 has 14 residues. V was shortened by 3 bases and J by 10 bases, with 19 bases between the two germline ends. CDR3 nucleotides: TGTGCCAGCAGCTCGACCGGGTCCGCCGGGGTCTACACCTTC. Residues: CASSSTGSAGVYTF.

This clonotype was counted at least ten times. The CDR3 region has the DNA TGCAGCGTGTTACTAGGCCGGGGGACCCAGTACTTC. This codes for CSVLLGRGTQYF. V gene TRBV29-1 combines with J gene TRBJ2-5, with a weak D call TRBD2 (5 bases). Germline CDR1 and CDR2: SQVTM and ANQGSEA. This CDR3 spans 12 amino acids. Trimming pared 6 bases from V and 7 bases from J, leaving 15 bases between. The whole variable domain, filled in from reference TRBV29-1 and TRBJ2-5, reads SAVISQKPSRDICQRGTSLTIQCQVDSQVTMMFWYRQQPGQSLTLIATANQGSEATYESGFVIDKFPISRPNLTFSTLTVSNMSPEDSSIYLCSVLLGRGTQYFGPGTRLLVL.

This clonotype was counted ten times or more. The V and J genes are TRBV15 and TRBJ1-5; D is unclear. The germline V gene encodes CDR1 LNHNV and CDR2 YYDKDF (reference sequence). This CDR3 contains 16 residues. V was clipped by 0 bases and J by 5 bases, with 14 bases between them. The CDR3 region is CATSRDTDLPHQPQHF. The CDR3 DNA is TGTGCCACCAGCAGAGATACCGATTTGCCCCATCAGCCCCAGCATTTT.

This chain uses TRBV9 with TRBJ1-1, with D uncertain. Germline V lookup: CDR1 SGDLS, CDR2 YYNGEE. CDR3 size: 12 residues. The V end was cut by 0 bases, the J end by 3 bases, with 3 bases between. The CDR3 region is CASSVEDTEAFF. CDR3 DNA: TGTGCCAGCAGCGTAGAGGACACTGAAGCTTTCTTT.

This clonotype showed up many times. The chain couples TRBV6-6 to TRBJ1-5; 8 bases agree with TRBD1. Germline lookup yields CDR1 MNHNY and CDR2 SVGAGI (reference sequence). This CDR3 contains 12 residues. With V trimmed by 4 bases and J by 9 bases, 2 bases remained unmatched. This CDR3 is CASSSTGGPQHF. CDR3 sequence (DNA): TGTGCCAGCAGTTCAACAGGGGGGCCCCAGCATTTT.

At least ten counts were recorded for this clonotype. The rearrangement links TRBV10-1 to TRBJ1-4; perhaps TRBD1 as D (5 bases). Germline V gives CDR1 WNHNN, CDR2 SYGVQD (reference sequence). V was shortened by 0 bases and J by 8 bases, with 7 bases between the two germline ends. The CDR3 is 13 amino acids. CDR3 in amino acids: CASSESGVEKLFF. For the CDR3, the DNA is TGCGCCAGCAGTGAGTCGGGGGTCGAAAAACTGTTTTTT.

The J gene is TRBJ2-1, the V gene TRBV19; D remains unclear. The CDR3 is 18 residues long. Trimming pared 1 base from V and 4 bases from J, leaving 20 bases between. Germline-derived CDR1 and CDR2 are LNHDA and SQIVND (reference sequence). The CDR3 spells CASSIVVRGPPGYNEQFF. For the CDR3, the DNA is TGTGCCAGTAGTATAGTTGTCCGTGGTCCCCCCGGGTACAATGAGCAGTTCTTC.

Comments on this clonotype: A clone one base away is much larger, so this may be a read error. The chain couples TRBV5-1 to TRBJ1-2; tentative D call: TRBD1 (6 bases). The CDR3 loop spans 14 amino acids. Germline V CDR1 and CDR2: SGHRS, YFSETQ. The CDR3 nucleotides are TGCGCCAGCAGCTTGGAAGGGGACATCGACGGCTACGCCTTC. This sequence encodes CASSLEGDIDGYAF.

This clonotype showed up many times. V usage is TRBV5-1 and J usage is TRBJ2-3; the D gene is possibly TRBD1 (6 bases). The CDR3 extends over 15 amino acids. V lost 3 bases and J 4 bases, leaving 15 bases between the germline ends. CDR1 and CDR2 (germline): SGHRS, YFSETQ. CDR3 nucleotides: TGCGCCAGCAGCTGGGGAACAGGGCGGGCAGATACGCAGTATTTT. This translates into CASSWGTGRADTQYF.

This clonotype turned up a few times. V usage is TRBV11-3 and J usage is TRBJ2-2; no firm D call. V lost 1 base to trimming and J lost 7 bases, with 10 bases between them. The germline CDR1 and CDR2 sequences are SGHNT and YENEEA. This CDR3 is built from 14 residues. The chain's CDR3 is CASSLGEVSGELFF. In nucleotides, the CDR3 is TGTGCCAGCAGCTTAGGGGAAGTGAGCGGGGAGCTGTTTTTT.

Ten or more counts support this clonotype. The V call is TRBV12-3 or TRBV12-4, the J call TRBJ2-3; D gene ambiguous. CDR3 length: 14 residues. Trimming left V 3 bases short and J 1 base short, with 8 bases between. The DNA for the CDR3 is TGTGCCAGCAGTTTTACATCAGGCACAGATACGCAGTATTTT. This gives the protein CASSFTSGTDTQYF.

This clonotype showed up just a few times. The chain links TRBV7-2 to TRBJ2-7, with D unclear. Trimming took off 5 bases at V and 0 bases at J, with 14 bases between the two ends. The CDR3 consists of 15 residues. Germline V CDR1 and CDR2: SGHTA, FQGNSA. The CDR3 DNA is TGTGCCAGCAGCGACGGCCTTGCCAACTCCTACGAGCAGTACTTC. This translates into CASSDGLANSYEQYF. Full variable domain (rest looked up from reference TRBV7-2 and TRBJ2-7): GAGVSQSPSNKVTEKGKDVELRCDPISGHTALYWYRQSLGQGLEFLIYFQGNSAPDKSGLPSDRFSAERTGGSVSTLTIQRTQQEDSAVYLCASSDGLANSYEQYFGPGTRLTVT.

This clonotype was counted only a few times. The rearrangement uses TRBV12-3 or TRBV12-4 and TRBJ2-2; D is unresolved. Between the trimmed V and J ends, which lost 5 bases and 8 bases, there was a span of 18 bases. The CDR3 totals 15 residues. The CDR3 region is CASSITRGIGGELFF. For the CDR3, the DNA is TGTGCCAGCAGTATCACTCGTGGGATCGGGGGGGAGCTGTTTTTT.

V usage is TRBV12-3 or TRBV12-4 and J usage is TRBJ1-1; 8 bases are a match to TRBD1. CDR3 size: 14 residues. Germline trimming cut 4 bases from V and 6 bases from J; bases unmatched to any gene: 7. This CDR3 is CASSSTTGGPEAFF. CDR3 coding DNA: TGTGCCAGCAGTTCGACTACAGGGGGGCCTGAAGCTTTCTTT.

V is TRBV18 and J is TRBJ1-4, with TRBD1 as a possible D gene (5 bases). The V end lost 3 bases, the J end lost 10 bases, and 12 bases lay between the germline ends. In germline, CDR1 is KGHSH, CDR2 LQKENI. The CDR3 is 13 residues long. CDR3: CASSPRDGGKLFF. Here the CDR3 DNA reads TGTGCCAGCTCACCGCGGGACGGAGGAAAACTGTTTTTT.

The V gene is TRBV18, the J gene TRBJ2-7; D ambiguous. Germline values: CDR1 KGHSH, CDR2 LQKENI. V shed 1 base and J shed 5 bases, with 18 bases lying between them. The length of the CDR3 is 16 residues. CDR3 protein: CASSPLVILTQNEQYF. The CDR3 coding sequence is TGTGCCAGCTCACCACTTGTGATTCTGACTCAGAACGAGCAGTACTTC. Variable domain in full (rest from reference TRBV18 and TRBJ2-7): NAGVMQNPRHLVRRRGQEARLRCSPMKGHSHVYWYRQLPEEGLKFMVYLQKENIIDESGMPKERFSAEFPKEGPSILRIQQVVRGDSAAYFCASSPLVILTQNEQYFGPGTRLTVT.

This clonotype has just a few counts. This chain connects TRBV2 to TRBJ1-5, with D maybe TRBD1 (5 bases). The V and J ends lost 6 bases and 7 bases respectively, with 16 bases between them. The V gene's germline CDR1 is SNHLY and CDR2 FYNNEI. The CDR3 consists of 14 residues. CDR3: CASSRDLLGQPQHF. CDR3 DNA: TGTGCCAGCAGCCGGGACCTTCTGGGACAGCCCCAGCATTTT.